This T cell receptor (beta chain) is drawn from a study of cytomegalovirus exposure and HLA in healthy donors. Study as a whole: In a later analysis, it was reported that the approximately 120 validation repertoires had been produced on the same platform as the roughly 700 repertoires belonging to the first cohort. Regarding the study as a whole: Some TCR beta chains (over 150 of them) were listed as cytomegalovirus-associated. Cytomegalovirus status, reportedly, was diagnosed with high specificity and sensitivity by the classifier.

As to this clone: Its matching antigen is unknown.

Clones were read by immunoSEQ multiplex PCR, and TCRdb kept only the in-frame ones, dropping some. The sample carries 150,000 to 200,000 clones, about 85% recorded once. This CDR3 region has 17 residues. Germline CDR1 is SGHTA and CDR2 is FQGNSA. J gave up 0 bases and V 5 bases, and 10 bases lay outside the gene matches. The chain couples TRBV7-2 to TRBJ2-1; 7 bases are a match to TRBD1. Sequenced input: PBMCs. The receptor was derived from a man aged 25 to 45 in good health and CMV-seropositive. The CDR3 DNA follows: TGTGCCAGCAGCCTCACTCCCCGGGACAGCTCCTACAATGAGCAGTTCTTC. Residues: CASSLTPRDSSYNEQFF. The full variable domain, its missing parts supplied by reference TRBV7-2 and TRBJ2-1, is GAGVSQSPSNKVTEKGKDVELRCDPISGHTALYWYRQSLGQGLEFLIYFQGNSAPDKSGLPSDRFSAERTGGSVSTLTIQRTQQEDSAVYLCASSLTPRDSSYNEQFFGPGTRLTVL.